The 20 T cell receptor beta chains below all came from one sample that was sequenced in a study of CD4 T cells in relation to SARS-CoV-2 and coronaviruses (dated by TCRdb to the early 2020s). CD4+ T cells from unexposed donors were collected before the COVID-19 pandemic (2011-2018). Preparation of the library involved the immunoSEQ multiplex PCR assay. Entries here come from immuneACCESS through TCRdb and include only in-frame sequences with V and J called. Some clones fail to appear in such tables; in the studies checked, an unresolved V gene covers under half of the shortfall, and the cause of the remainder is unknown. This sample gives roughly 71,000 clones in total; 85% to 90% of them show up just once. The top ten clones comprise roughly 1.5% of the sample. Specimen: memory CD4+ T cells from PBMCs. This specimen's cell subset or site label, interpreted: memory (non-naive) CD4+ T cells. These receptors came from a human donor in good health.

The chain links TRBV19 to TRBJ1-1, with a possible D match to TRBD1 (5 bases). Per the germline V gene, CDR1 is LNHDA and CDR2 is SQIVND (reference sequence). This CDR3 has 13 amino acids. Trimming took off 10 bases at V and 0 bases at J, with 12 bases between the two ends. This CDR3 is CATAGRLNTEAFF. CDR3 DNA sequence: TGTGCCACCGCAGGGAGACTGAACACTGAAGCTTTCTTT.

CDR3 amino acids: CALSATGRDGTEAFF. CDR3 DNA: TGTGCCCTCTCCGCGACGGGGCGCGATGGTACTGAAGCTTTCTTT. The chain recombines TRBV10-3 with TRBJ1-1; TRBD1 is a possible D gene (5 bases). The germline V and J ends were trimmed by 11 bases and 5 bases, with 24 bases remaining between them. Germline CDR1 is ENHRY and CDR2 is SYGVKD. CDR3 length: 15 amino acids.

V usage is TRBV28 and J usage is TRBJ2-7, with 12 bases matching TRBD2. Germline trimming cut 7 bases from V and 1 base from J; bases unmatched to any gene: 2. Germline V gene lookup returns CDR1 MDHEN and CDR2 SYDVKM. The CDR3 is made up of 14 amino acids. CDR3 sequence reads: CASIGTSGSYEQYF. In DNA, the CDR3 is TGTGCCAGCATCGGGACTAGCGGGTCCTACGAGCAGTACTTC.

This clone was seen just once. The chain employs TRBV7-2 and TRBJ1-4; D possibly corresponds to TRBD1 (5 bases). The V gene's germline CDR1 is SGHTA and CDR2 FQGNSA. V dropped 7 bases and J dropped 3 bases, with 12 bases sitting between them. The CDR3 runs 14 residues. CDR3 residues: CASMEGRANEKLFF. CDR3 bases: TGTGCCAGCATGGAGGGGAGGGCTAATGAAAAACTGTTTTTT.

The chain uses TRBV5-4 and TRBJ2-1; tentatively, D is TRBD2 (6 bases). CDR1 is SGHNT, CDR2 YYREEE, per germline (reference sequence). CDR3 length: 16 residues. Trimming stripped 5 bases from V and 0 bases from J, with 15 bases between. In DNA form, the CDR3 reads TGTGCCAGCAGACGGGGGTCAGCCAGCTCCTACAATGAGCAGTTCTTC. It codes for CASRRGSASSYNEQFF. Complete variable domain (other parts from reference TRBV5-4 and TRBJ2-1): ETGVTQSPTHLIKTRGQQVTLRCSSQSGHNTVSWYQQALGQGPQFIFQYYREEENGRGNFPPRFSGLQFPNYSSELNVNALELDDSALYLCASRRGSASSYNEQFFGPGTRLTVL.

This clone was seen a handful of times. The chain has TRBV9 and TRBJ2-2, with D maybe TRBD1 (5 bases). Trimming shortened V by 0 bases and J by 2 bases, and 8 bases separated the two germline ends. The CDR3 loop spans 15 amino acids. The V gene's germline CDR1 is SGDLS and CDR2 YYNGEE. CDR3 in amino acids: CASSVVGVNTGELFF. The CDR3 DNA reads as TGTGCCAGCAGCGTAGTAGGGGTCAACACCGGGGAGCTGTTTTTT.

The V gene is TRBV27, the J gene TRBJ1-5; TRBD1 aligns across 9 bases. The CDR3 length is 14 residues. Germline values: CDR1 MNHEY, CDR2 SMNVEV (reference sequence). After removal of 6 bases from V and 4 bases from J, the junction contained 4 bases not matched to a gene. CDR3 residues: CASRGTGTNQPQHF. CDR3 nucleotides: TGTGCCAGCAGGGGGACAGGGACTAATCAGCCCCAGCATTTT.

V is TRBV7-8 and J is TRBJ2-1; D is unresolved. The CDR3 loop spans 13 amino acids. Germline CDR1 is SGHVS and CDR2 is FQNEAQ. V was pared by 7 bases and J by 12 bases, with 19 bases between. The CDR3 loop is CASTPHREAGQFF. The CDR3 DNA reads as TGTGCCAGCACCCCCCATCGAGAGGCCGGGCAGTTCTTC.

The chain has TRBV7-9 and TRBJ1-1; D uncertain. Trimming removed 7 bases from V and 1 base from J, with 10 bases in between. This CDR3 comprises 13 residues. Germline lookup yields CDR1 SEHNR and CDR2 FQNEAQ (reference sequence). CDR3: CASTSQENTEAFF. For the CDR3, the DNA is TGTGCCAGCACGTCCCAAGAGAACACTGAAGCTTTCTTT.

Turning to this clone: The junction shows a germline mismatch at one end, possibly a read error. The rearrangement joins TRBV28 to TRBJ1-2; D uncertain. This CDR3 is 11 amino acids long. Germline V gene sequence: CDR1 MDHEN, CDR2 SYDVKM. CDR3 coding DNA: TGTGCCAGCAGTGGTCGACTTCATAGCTCCTTC. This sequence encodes CASSGRLHSSF.

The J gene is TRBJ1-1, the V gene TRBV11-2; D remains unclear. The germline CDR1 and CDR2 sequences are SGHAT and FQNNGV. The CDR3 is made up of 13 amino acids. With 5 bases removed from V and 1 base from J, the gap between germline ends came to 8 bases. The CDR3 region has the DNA TGTGCCAGCAGCCTAGCGCGGAACACTGAAGCTTTCTTT. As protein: CASSLARNTEAFF.

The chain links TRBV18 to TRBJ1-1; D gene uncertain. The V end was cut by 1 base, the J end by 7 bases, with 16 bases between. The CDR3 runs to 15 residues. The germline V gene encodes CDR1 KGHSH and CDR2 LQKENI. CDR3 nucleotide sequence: TGTGCCAGCTCACCACTCCCAGAGGTTTCGGGTGAAGCTTTCTTT. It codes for CASSPLPEVSGEAFF.

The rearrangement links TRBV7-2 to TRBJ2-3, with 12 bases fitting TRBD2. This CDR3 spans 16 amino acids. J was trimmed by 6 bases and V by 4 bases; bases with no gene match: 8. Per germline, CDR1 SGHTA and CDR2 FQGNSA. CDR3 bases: TGTGCCAGCAGCTCTGAAGGACTAGCGGGGACGGATACGCAGTATTTT. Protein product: CASSSEGLAGTDTQYF. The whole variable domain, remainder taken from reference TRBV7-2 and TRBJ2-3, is GAGVSQSPSNKVTEKGKDVELRCDPISGHTALYWYRQSLGQGLEFLIYFQGNSAPDKSGLPSDRFSAERTGGSVSTLTIQRTQQEDSAVYLCASSSEGLAGTDTQYFGPGTRLTVL.

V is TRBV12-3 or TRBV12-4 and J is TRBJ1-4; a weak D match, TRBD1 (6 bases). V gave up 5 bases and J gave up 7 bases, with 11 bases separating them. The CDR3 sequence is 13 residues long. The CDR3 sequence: CASSLGRGEKLFF. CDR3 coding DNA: TGTGCCAGCAGTCTGGGCAGGGGTGAAAAACTGTTTTTT.

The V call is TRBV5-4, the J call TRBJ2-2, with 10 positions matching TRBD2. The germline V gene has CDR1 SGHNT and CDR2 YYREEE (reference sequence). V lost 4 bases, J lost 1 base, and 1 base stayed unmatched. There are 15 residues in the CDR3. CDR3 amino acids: CASSRTSGNTGELFF. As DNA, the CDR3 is TGTGCCAGCAGCCGGACTAGCGGGAACACCGGGGAGCTGTTTTTT.

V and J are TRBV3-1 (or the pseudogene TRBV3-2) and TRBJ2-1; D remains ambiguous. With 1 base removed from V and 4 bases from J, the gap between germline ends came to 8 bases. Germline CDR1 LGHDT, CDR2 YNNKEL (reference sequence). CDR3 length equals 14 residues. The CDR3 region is CASSQALQYNEQFF. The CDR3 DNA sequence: TGTGCCAGCAGCCAAGCTCTACAGTACAATGAGCAGTTCTTC.

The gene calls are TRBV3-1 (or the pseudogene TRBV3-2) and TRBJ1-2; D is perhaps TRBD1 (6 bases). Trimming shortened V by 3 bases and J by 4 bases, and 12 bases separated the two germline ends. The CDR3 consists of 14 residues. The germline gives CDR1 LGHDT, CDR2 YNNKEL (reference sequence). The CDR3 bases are TGTGCCAGCAGCCAGGCCAGGGGAAGCTATGGCTACACCTTC. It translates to CASSQARGSYGYTF.

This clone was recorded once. For the CDR3, the DNA is TGTGCCAGCAGCCCACGACAGGGCTTCTACAATGAGCAGTTCTTC. Its protein product is CASSPRQGFYNEQFF. The chain combines TRBV7-9 with TRBJ2-1, with TRBD1 identical over 7 bases. CDR3 length: 15 amino acids. V trimming: 5 bases; J trimming: 3 bases; junction bases outside the gene matches: 7. Germline assignment: CDR1 SEHNR and CDR2 FQNEAQ (reference sequence).

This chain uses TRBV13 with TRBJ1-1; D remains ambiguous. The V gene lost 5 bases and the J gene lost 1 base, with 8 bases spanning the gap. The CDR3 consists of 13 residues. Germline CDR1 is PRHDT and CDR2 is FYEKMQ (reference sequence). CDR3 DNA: TGTGCCAGCAGCCAGGCGGCGAACACTGAAGCTTTCTTT. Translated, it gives CASSQAANTEAFF.

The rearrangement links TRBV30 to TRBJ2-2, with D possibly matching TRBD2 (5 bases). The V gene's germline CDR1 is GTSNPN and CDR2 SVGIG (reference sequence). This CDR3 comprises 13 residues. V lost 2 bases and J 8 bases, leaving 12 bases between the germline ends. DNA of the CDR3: TGTGCCTGGAGTACCCTAGCCAGGGGGGAGCTGTTTTTT. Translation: CAWSTLARGELFF.